This note documents a single TCR beta chain sequence. Using immunoSEQ multiplex PCR, the repertoire was profiled, and TCRdb retains in-frame clones only, with some absent. The sample lists around 140,000 clones; 80% to 95% were seen once. These data belong to a study of control samples from healthy donors and cancer patients. This receptor was identified in a woman aged 50 to 60 in good health. Sequencing was performed on blood.

The chain's CDR3 is CASRRENGYTF. In DNA, the CDR3 is TGTGCCAGCAGGAGGGAGAACGGCTACACCTTC. The chain has TRBV6-5 and TRBJ1-2; unclear D gene. The CDR3 length is 11 residues. The germline V gene encodes CDR1 MNHEY and CDR2 SVGAGI. Trimming removed 6 bases from V and 8 bases from J, with 10 bases in between.